This TCR beta chain was captured by sequencing in a study of CD8+ T cells in alopecia areata. The sequencing template was cDNA reverse transcribed from extracted RNA. The assay was immunoSEQ multiplex PCR, and TCRdb's table has in-frame clones only and misses some. The table records 200,000 to 250,000 clones, more than 45% of them present only once. With 5 bases clipped from V and 5 bases from J, the junction kept 16 bases outside the gene matches. The CDR3 is 17 residues long. Germline V gives CDR1 SGHVS, CDR2 FQNEAQ. The TCR comes from a human donor with alopecia areata. The input for sequencing was CD4+ T cells sorted from blood, taken at week 0. The rearrangement uses TRBV7-8 and TRBJ1-1; 8 bases map to TRBD1. The CDR3 DNA sequence: TGTGCCAGCAGCACAGGGGGGGCAGGCGTGGGGAGAACTGAAGCTTTCTTT. This gives the protein CASSTGGAGVGRTEAFF.